This TCR beta chain was observed in a study of human T cells and chemical hapten exposure. Study background: Variability of per-sample TCR yields stemmed mainly from small differences in pooled library volume.

Unique molecular identifiers were attached to individual cDNA molecules within the library. MiXCR, applied by TCRdb to the RACE reads, yields one record per CDR3 protein. The table includes roughly 120,000 distinct CDR3 sequences, more than 7.5% detected once. Time point indicated: healthy volunteer bleed at 2 weeks. Blood, whole and unfractionated, served as the source for total RNA extraction. Whole-study findings and limits: DPC sensitization left the count of TCRs above 1 in 1000 unchanged.

V was clipped by 1 base and J by 6 bases, with 19 bases between them. Per the germline V gene, CDR1 is ENHRY and CDR2 is SYGVKD. The CDR3 sequence is 16 residues long. Concerning this clonotype: The antigen remains unidentified.

This TCR was recovered from a male donor in good health. Some clones in this sample may be carry-over from other donors' samples. The chain has TRBV10-3 and TRBJ2-7; possibly TRBD1 or TRBD2 for D (5 bases each). The source material was whole blood. CDR3 region: CAISELTGRVVAEQYF. CDR3 bases: TGTGCCATCAGTGAGTTAACGGGGCGTGTGGTCGCCGAGCAGTACTTC.